A selection of T cell receptor beta chains follows, all from one sample in a study of blood T cell repertoires in COVID-19. Generated by immunoSEQ multiplex PCR, the TCRdb table keeps only in-frame clones and is missing some. The sample yields around 140,000 clones, 75% to 85% seen once. Material: peripheral blood. These receptors were taken from a man in his fifties or sixties with active or convalescent COVID-19. Each CDR3 is given with its conserved first and last residue. Fields, in order: CDR3 length, D gene, V gene, clone size, J gene, CDR3 DNA, CDR3 protein. The D gene is left open where the match is weak. Part of the rows lack a size; the others show once, few, many or a class for expanded clones.

length: 14; D: TRBD1; V: TRBV9; size: .; J: TRBJ1-1; DNA: TGTGCCAGCAACCACAGGGGCGGGAACACTGAAGCTTTCTTT; CDR3: CASNHRGGNTEAFF
length: 11; D: .; V: TRBV30; size: .; J: TRBJ1-2; DNA: TGTGCCTGGAGTACAGGCTATGGCTACACCTTC; CDR3: CAWSTGYGYTF
length: 14; D: .; V: TRBV5-4; size: .; J: TRBJ1-1; DNA: TGTGCCAGCACCGAGGTCCCAATGAACACTGAAGCTTTCTTT; CDR3: CASTEVPMNTEAFF
length: 13; D: TRBD1; V: TRBV18; size: .; J: TRBJ1-2; DNA: TGTGCCAGCTCAGAGGACAGGACGAGTGGCTACACCTTC; CDR3: CASSEDRTSGYTF
length: 13; D: .; V: TRBV27; size: .; J: TRBJ1-5; DNA: TGTGCCAGCAGTTTATTCCGTAGTCAGCCCCAGCATTTT; CDR3: CASSLFRSQPQHF
length: 16; D: TRBD1; V: TRBV27; size: .; J: TRBJ2-1; DNA: TGTGCCAGCAGTCACCGACAGGGGTGGGACTACAATGAGCAGTTCTTC; CDR3: CASSHRQGWDYNEQFF
length: 13; D: TRBD1; V: TRBV2; size: .; J: TRBJ2-7; DNA: TGTGCCAGCGAAAAAGACAGGGGGTACGAGCAGTACTTC; CDR3: CASEKDRGYEQYF
length: 17; D: TRBD1; V: TRBV19; size: .; J: TRBJ1-2; DNA: TGTGCCAGTAGTAACTCAAGGACAGGGGGACCTCACTATGGCTACACCTTC; CDR3: CASSNSRTGGPHYGYTF
length: 15; D: TRBD2; V: TRBV9; size: .; J: TRBJ2-2; DNA: TGTGCCAGCAGCGTAGTAGCGGGAGGCACCGGGGAGCTGTTTTTT; CDR3: CASSVVAGGTGELFF
length: 14; D: .; V: TRBV2; size: .; J: TRBJ1-6; DNA: TGTGCCAGCAGCGTAAACCCAGGGGCCTCACCCCTCCACTTT; CDR3: CASSVNPGASPLHF
length: 14; D: .; V: TRBV7-8; size: once; J: TRBJ1-4; DNA: TGTGCCAGCACCAAGACTGCAACTAATGAAAAACTGTTTTTT; CDR3: CASTKTATNEKLFF
length: 13; D: .; V: TRBV7-8; size: few; J: TRBJ1-2; DNA: TGTGCCAGCAGCTTAGGACTACAGTGGGGCTACACCTTC; CDR3: CASSLGLQWGYTF
length: 13; D: .; V: TRBV27; size: few; J: TRBJ1-4; DNA: TGTGCCAGCAGTACACTTCAGGGGGAAAAACTGTTTTTT; CDR3: CASSTLQGEKLFF
length: 13; D: .; V: TRBV30; size: .; J: TRBJ2-1; DNA: TGTGCCTGGAAACGGGACTCGCCAAATGAGCAGTTCTTC; CDR3: CAWKRDSPNEQFF
length: 13; D: .; V: TRBV4-3; size: .; J: TRBJ1-4; DNA: TGCGCCAGCAGCCAAGGACAGGACGAAAAACTGTTTTTT; CDR3: CASSQGQDEKLFF
length: 18; D: TRBD2; V: TRBV5-4; size: once; J: TRBJ2-3; DNA: TGTGCCAGCAGCTTGCGTGTTCTGGGACTACCTAACCCCGATACGCAGTATTTT; CDR3: CASSLRVLGLPNPDTQYF
length: 13; D: .; V: TRBV5-8; size: .; J: TRBJ2-2; DNA: TGTGCCAGCAGCTTGGTGAGAACCGGGGAGCTGTTTTTT; CDR3: CASSLVRTGELFF
length: 16; D: .; V: TRBV7-2; size: .; J: TRBJ2-3; DNA: TGTGCCAGCAGCCCTGGGGAGCGAGTGATCACAGATACGCAGTATTTT; CDR3: CASSPGERVITDTQYF
length: 15; D: .; V: TRBV27; size: few; J: TRBJ2-7; DNA: TGTGCCAGCAACAATCAGGGTTTCTTCCGAAGCGAGCAGTACTTC; CDR3: CASNNQGFFRSEQYF
length: 15; D: .; V: TRBV11-3; size: .; J: TRBJ1-5; DNA: TGTGCCAGCAGCCGCTTAGGCGAATGGGGCCAGCCCCAGCATTTT; CDR3: CASSRLGEWGQPQHF
length: 13; D: .; V: TRBV7-6; size: few; J: TRBJ2-3; DNA: TGTGCCAGCAGCTTCATTAGCACAGATACGCAGTATTTT; CDR3: CASSFISTDTQYF
length: 15; D: .; V: TRBV7-9; size: .; J: TRBJ2-7; DNA: TGTGCCAGCAGCCTACCGGACAGCTCCTCCTACGAGCAGTACTTC; CDR3: CASSLPDSSSYEQYF
length: 17; D: .; V: TRBV2; size: .; J: TRBJ2-2; DNA: TGTGCCAGCAGTGAATTGGCAGGGGCTGCGAACACCGGGGAGCTGTTTTTT; CDR3: CASSELAGAANTGELFF
length: 19; D: TRBD1; V: TRBV11-2; size: .; J: TRBJ1-3; DNA: TGTGCCAGCAGCTTAGTCCCTAAGGACAGGCTGAGCTCTGGAAACACCATATATTTT; CDR3: CASSLVPKDRLSSGNTIYF
length: 14; D: .; V: TRBV7-8; size: .; J: TRBJ1-1; DNA: TGTGCCAGCAGCTCCATCGGGGAGGAGACTGAAGCTTTCTTT; CDR3: CASSSIGEETEAFF
length: 14; D: TRBD2; V: TRBV6-5; size: .; J: TRBJ2-7; DNA: TGTGCCAGCAGACGAGCGGGGGGCTCCTACGAGCAGTACTTC; CDR3: CASRRAGGSYEQYF
length: 15; D: .; V: TRBV21-1; size: .; J: TRBJ2-5; DNA: TGTGCCAGCAGCAAAAGGGGGACAGGGGCAGAGACCCAGTACTTC; CDR3: CASSKRGTGAETQYF
length: 17; D: .; V: TRBV4-1; size: .; J: TRBJ1-5; DNA: TGCGCCAGCAGCCAAGTTGGTTTGTCCAGGGGTAATCAGCCCCAGCATTTT; CDR3: CASSQVGLSRGNQPQHF
length: 16; D: TRBD1; V: TRBV5-5; size: .; J: TRBJ1-6; DNA: TGTGCCAGCAGCTTGGTGACAGGGGCTTTGAATTCACCCCTCCACTTT; CDR3: CASSLVTGALNSPLHF
length: 13; D: TRBD1; V: TRBV9; size: .; J: TRBJ2-3; DNA: TGTGCCAGCAGCGACAGGGGGCCAGATACGCAGTATTTT; CDR3: CASSDRGPDTQYF
length: 15; D: TRBD1; V: TRBV30; size: .; J: TRBJ1-4; DNA: TGTGCCTGGACCCGACAGGGTCCAACTAATGAAAAACTGTTTTTT; CDR3: CAWTRQGPTNEKLFF
length: 14; D: TRBD1; V: TRBV11-2; size: once; J: TRBJ2-3; DNA: TGTGCCAGCAGCAGCTACAGGGGGGTTGGTGAGCAGTATTTT; CDR3: CASSSYRGVGEQYF
length: 12; D: TRBD1; V: TRBV6-5; size: few; J: TRBJ2-7; DNA: TGTGCCAGCAGGCACAGGGGTTCCGAGCAGTACTTC; CDR3: CASRHRGSEQYF
length: 15; D: .; V: TRBV4-3; size: .; J: TRBJ1-1; DNA: TGCGCCAGCAGCCTTTCCGGGGAGTCGGGCACTGAAGCTTTCTTT; CDR3: CASSLSGESGTEAFF
length: 13; D: .; V: TRBV5-6; size: few; J: TRBJ2-1; DNA: TGTGCCAGCAGCCCCGTCAACCCGAGAGAGCAGTTCTTC; CDR3: CASSPVNPREQFF